This passage covers 9 T cell receptor beta chains from one sample sequenced in a study of PD-L1 blockade in urothelial cancer. Sequencing used immunoSEQ multiplex PCR; TCRdb keeps in-frame clones, though not all of them. The repertoire has 54,000 or so clones, about 80% of them found once; the top ten carry 1% to 1.5%. Noted time point: pretreatment peripheral blood. Sequencing was performed on PBMCs, taken around atezolizumab (anti-PD-L1) treatment. The receptors were sampled from a man in his fifties or sixties with urothelial cancer.

This CDR3 reads CASSEERGGNEQFF. The CDR3 nucleotides are TGTGCCAGCAGTGAGGAGCGGGGGGGGAATGAGCAGTTCTTC. The V gene is TRBV6-4, the J gene TRBJ2-1; 10 nucleotides agree with TRBD2. This CDR3 comprises 14 residues. Germline CDR1 is MRHNA and CDR2 is SNTAGT. V was clipped by 3 bases and J by 7 bases; unmatched bases: 3.

In this sample, this clone turned up once. DNA for the CDR3: TGCGCCAGCAGTGAGTTCGGACTAGCGGGAGCGGGCAATGAGCAGTTCTTC. Residues: CASSEFGLAGAGNEQFF. V is TRBV10-1 and J is TRBJ2-1; 13 bases are a match to TRBD2. The V gene's germline CDR1 is WNHNN and CDR2 SYGVQD (reference sequence). V lost 1 base and J lost 6; bases outside the gene matches: 6. This CDR3 has 17 amino acids.

By share of the sample, this clone is medium-sized. The rearrangement uses TRBV28 and TRBJ1-1, with 8 bases identical to TRBD1. CDR3 length equals 11 residues. V trimming: 10 bases; J trimming: 4 bases; junction bases outside the gene matches: 2. The germline V gene has CDR1 MDHEN and CDR2 SYDVKM. CDR3 amino acids: CATTGGTEAFF. The CDR3 DNA follows: TGTGCCACAACAGGGGGCACTGAAGCTTTCTTT.

The chain is built from TRBV6-6 and TRBJ2-7; weak D call: TRBD2 (5 bases). CDR1 and CDR2 from the germline V gene are MNHNY and SVGAGI (reference sequence). Trimming shortened V by 4 bases and J by 4 bases, and 8 bases separated the two germline ends. The CDR3 is 12 residues long. CDR3 residues: CASSSGSYEQYF. CDR3 DNA: TGTGCCAGCAGTTCGGGATCTTACGAGCAGTACTTC.

This clone was observed a single time. CDR3 in DNA: TGTGCCAGCAGTGGGGGGAATGAGCAGTTCTTC. Translation: CASSGGNEQFF. The chain uses TRBV27 and TRBJ2-1; D is perhaps TRBD2 (6 bases). The CDR3 is 11 residues long. V was pared by 5 bases and J by 7 bases, with 6 bases between. Per the germline V gene, CDR1 is MNHEY and CDR2 is SMNVEV (reference sequence).

Notes on this clone: A junction boundary mismatches the germline segment, possibly from a read error. The chain carries TRBV12-5 and TRBJ1-5; D remains ambiguous. The CDR3 totals 13 residues. Germline CDR1 and CDR2: LGHNT and FRNRAP. The CDR3 DNA reads as TGTGCTAGTACCGAGAATAGCAATCAGCTCCAGCATTTT. Protein: CASTENSNQLQHF.

About this clone: Other DNA sequences in the same sample also yield this CDR3. This chain connects TRBV6-5 to TRBJ1-4; D is possibly TRBD1 (5 bases). The length of the CDR3 is 14 residues. V was pared by 6 bases and J by 3 bases, with 11 bases between. CDR1 is MNHEY and CDR2 is SVGAGI in the germline V gene. The CDR3 sequence: CASSPGLANEKLFF. DNA of the CDR3: TGTGCCAGCAGCCCAGGGTTGGCTAATGAAAAACTGTTTTTT.

This clone appeared once. This chain uses TRBV11-3 with TRBJ2-1, with 8 positions matching TRBD2. The CDR3 loop spans 14 amino acids. Germline V CDR1 and CDR2: SGHNT, YENEEA. Trimming took 3 bases from V and 7 from J; bases not matched to a gene: 5. The CDR3 spells CASSLGAGANEQFF. In nucleotides, the CDR3 is TGTGCCAGCAGCTTGGGAGCGGGGGCAAATGAGCAGTTCTTC.

The chain uses TRBV28 and TRBJ2-3; 11 bases match TRBD2. Germline V gene sequence: CDR1 MDHEN, CDR2 SYDVKM. The CDR3 is 16 residues long. V dropped 1 base and J dropped 4; count of bases not matched to a gene: 4. CDR3 protein: CASSLYLAGGPDTQYF. Here the CDR3 DNA reads TGTGCCAGCAGTTTATACCTAGCGGGAGGCCCAGATACGCAGTATTTT.